The 23 T cell receptor beta chains given below trace back to one sample, sequenced in a study of cytomegalovirus exposure and HLA in healthy donors. The PCR was carried out with 60 Vbeta primers and 13 Jbeta primers. Only in-frame clones appear in the TCRdb table, and some are missing; sequencing was by immunoSEQ multiplex PCR. The top ten hold about 20% of the sample, which has roughly 68,000 clones, around 70% seen once. Input material: PBMCs. These receptors came from a man aged 40-49 years in good health and CMV-seropositive.

The chain joins TRBV18 to TRBJ1-1; TRBD1 agrees at 9 bases. J was trimmed by 4 bases and V by 4 bases; bases with no gene match: 7. This CDR3 has 15 residues. CDR1 is KGHSH and CDR2 is LQKENI in the germline V gene. The CDR3 here is CASSLGQGRTTEAFF. CDR3 coding DNA: TGTGCCAGCTCACTAGGACAGGGGAGGACCACTGAAGCTTTCTTT. The variable domain in full, with the rest retrieved from reference TRBV18 and TRBJ1-1, is NAGVMQNPRHLVRRRGQEARLRCSPMKGHSHVYWYRQLPEEGLKFMVYLQKENIIDESGMPKERFSAEFPKEGPSILRIQQVVRGDSAAYFCASSLGQGRTTEAFFGQGTRLTVV.

J is TRBJ1-6 and V is TRBV5-4; 7 positions match TRBD1. Trimming at V came to 6 bases and at J to 8 bases, leaving 5 bases not matched to a gene. The CDR3 extends over 13 amino acids. Germline V gives CDR1 SGHNT, CDR2 YYREEE (reference sequence). The CDR3 bases are TGTGCCAGCACCCCGGGACAGTATTCACCCCTCCACTTT. Amino acid sequence: CASTPGQYSPLHF.

The chain has TRBV5-1 and TRBJ1-4; 8 positions agree with TRBD1. The V segment lost 3 bases and the J segment 8 bases; nucleotides outside the gene matches: 9. Germline CDR1 is SGHRS and CDR2 is YFSETQ. The CDR3 has 15 amino acids. The CDR3 loop reads CASSSRDRGNEKLFF. CDR3 sequence (DNA): TGCGCCAGCAGCTCCCGAGACAGGGGAAACGAAAAACTGTTTTTT.

The chain is built from TRBV6-5 and TRBJ1-5, with TRBD1 matching 7 bases. Germline CDR1 reads MNHEY; CDR2 reads SVGAGI. V was clipped by 6 bases and J by 2 bases; unmatched bases: 4. CDR3 length: 14 residues. The CDR3 sequence is CASSPRGRNQPQHF. DNA for the CDR3: TGTGCCAGCAGCCCAAGGGGGCGCAATCAGCCCCAGCATTTT.

The V gene is TRBV19, the J gene TRBJ1-2; D is perhaps TRBD1 (5 bases). Germline CDR1 and CDR2: LNHDA and SQIVND (reference sequence). This CDR3 is built from 17 residues. V shed 2 bases and J shed 7 bases, with 23 bases lying between them. The CDR3 DNA follows: TGTGCCAGTAGTATAACCCCCCAGGGTTCGAGGCATCTTGGCTACACCTTC. Amino acid sequence: CASSITPQGSRHLGYTF. Supplemented by reference TRBV19 and TRBJ1-2, the full variable domain reads DGGITQSPKYLFRKEGQNVTLSCEQNLNHDAMYWYRQDPGQGLRLIYYSQIVNDFQKGDIAEGYSVSREKKESFPLTVTSAQKNPTAFYLCASSITPQGSRHLGYTFGSGTRLTVV.

This sequence joins TRBV7-2 and TRBJ2-5, with TRBD2 as a possible D gene (5 bases). The J call may be in error: the DNA end matches TRBJ2-7 better. Germline loops: CDR1 SGHTA, CDR2 FQGNSA. The CDR3 has 13 amino acids. The CDR3, as DNA: TGTGCCAGCAGCTTACGGGAATCCTACGAGCAGTACTTC. Protein: CASSLRESYEQYF.

The chain combines TRBV30 with TRBJ2-5, with 7 bases matching TRBD2. The J call may be faulty, since TRBJ2-7 better matches the DNA end. CDR1 is GTSNPN and CDR2 is SVGIG in the germline V gene (reference sequence). The CDR3 consists of 14 residues. CDR3 residues: CAWSTGGISYEQYF. The CDR3 region has the DNA TGTGCCTGGAGTACCGGGGGGATCTCCTACGAGCAGTACTTC.

The chain joins TRBV19 to TRBJ1-3; 8 bases are shared with TRBD1. CDR3 length equals 15 residues. The ends lost 1 base at V and 5 bases at J; junction bases unmatched: 4. Germline CDR1 is LNHDA and CDR2 is SQIVND (reference sequence). The CDR3 region has the DNA TGTGCCAGTAGTATAGCCGGGACAGGCCGAAACACCATATATTTT. This encodes CASSIAGTGRNTIYF.

The sample holds a few counts of this clone. CDR3 DNA sequence: TGTGCTAGTGGGGGAGGGACGGCAGGGCGGGGAGCTTTCTTT. Amino acid sequence: CASGGGTAGRGAFF. V usage is TRBV12-5 and J usage is TRBJ1-1; D is possibly TRBD1 (5 bases). The CDR3 runs 14 residues. Trimming shortened V by 6 bases and J by 10 bases, and 21 bases separated the two germline ends. Germline V gene sequence: CDR1 LGHNT, CDR2 FRNRAP.

This clone occurred a few times. This rearrangement joins TRBV4-3 to TRBJ1-1; 7 bases align to TRBD1. Trimming removed 3 bases from V and 1 base from J; junction bases left unmatched: 11. From germline, CDR1 is LGHNA and CDR2 YSLEER. This CDR3 has 17 residues. The CDR3 DNA follows: TGCGCCAGCAGCCAGTTTTTCCAGACAGGGCAGAACACTGAAGCTTTCTTT. It is translated as CASSQFFQTGQNTEAFF.

A few counts support this clone. The chain carries TRBV19 and TRBJ2-7; 10 bases match TRBD1. The CDR3 totals 14 residues. Trimming took 5 bases from V and 1 from J; bases not matched to a gene: 2. Germline V gives CDR1 LNHDA, CDR2 SQIVND (reference sequence). The CDR3 DNA is TGTGCCAGTAGTTTGGACAGGGGGTCCTACGAGCAGTACTTC. Translated: CASSLDRGSYEQYF.

The gene calls are TRBV7-6 and TRBJ2-3, with TRBD2 matching over 9 bases. Trimming took 3 bases from V and 3 from J; bases not matched to a gene: 4. CDR3 length: 15 residues. Germline CDR1 reads SGHVS; CDR2 reads FNYEAQ. The CDR3 coding sequence is TGTGCCAGCAGCTTGGGCGGGGGGGCGACAGATACGCAGTATTTT. Translation: CASSLGGGATDTQYF.

This sequence joins TRBV10-1 and TRBJ2-3, with 8 bases matching TRBD2. The CDR3 sequence is 14 residues long. Trimming took 6 bases from V and 1 from J; bases not matched to a gene: 3. Germline CDR1 and CDR2: WNHNN and SYGVQD (reference sequence). The CDR3 loop reads CASRSGGRTDTQYF. In DNA form, the CDR3 reads TGCGCCAGCAGGAGCGGGGGCCGCACAGATACGCAGTATTTT.

The chain uses TRBV19 and TRBJ1-5; 10 bases agree with TRBD1. CDR3 length: 15 amino acids. The V and J ends lost 5 bases and 4 bases, in that order; junction bases with no gene match: 5. The germline CDR1 and CDR2 sequences are LNHDA and SQIVND (reference sequence). The CDR3, as DNA: TGTGCCAGTAGTCCGACAGGGGGCCGAAATCAGCCCCAGCATTTT. Amino acids: CASSPTGGRNQPQHF.

This clone was recorded a few times. The chain links TRBV2 to TRBJ1-4; 9 positions match TRBD1. This CDR3 contains 16 residues. The germline V gene has CDR1 SNHLY and CDR2 FYNNEI. V lost 3 bases and J lost 6; bases outside the gene matches: 8. The CDR3 DNA reads as TGTGCCAGCAGTGAGGGAGACAGGGGGGGCTATGAAAAACTGTTTTTT. Translated, it gives CASSEGDRGGYEKLFF. Variable domain in full (rest from reference TRBV2 and TRBJ1-4): EPEVTQTPSHQVTQMGQEVILRCVPISNHLYFYWYRQILGQKVEFLVSFYNNEISEKSEIFDDQFSVERPDGSNFTLKIRSTKLEDSAMYFCASSEGDRGGYEKLFFGSGTQLSVL.

This clone has more than one count but fewer than ten. V usage is TRBV7-2 and J usage is TRBJ1-2, with TRBD1 matching 8 bases. The CDR3 extends over 14 amino acids. Germline CDR1 SGHTA, CDR2 FQGNSA. Unmatched junction bases numbered 5, after V lost 1 base and J lost 7 bases. Written as DNA, the CDR3 is TGTGCCAGCAGCTTAGGACAGGGGTTTGGTGGCTACACCTTC. Its translation is CASSLGQGFGGYTF. Together with reference TRBV7-2 and TRBJ1-2, the CDR3 gives the full variable domain: GAGVSQSPSNKVTEKGKDVELRCDPISGHTALYWYRQSLGQGLEFLIYFQGNSAPDKSGLPSDRFSAERTGGSVSTLTIQRTQQEDSAVYLCASSLGQGFGGYTFGSGTRLTVV.

This clone was seen more than once but under ten times. The chain recombines TRBV5-1 with TRBJ2-2, with a possible D match to TRBD2 (5 bases). CDR1 is SGHRS and CDR2 is YFSETQ in the germline V gene. Trimming pared 6 bases from V and 6 bases from J, leaving 15 bases between. This CDR3 contains 14 residues. The CDR3 spells CASNLAVQPGELFF. The CDR3, as DNA: TGCGCCAGCAACCTAGCAGTTCAGCCCGGGGAGCTGTTTTTT.

The J gene is TRBJ1-1, the V gene TRBV29-1; possibly TRBD1 for D (6 bases). There are 13 residues in the CDR3. Trimming stripped 0 bases from V and 7 bases from J, with 12 bases between. CDR1 SQVTM and CDR2 ANQGSEA come from the germline V gene. CDR3 sequence (DNA): TGCAGCGTTGAAGAAGACAGGAAGGGTGAAGCTTTCTTT. It is translated as CSVEEDRKGEAFF.

The chain couples TRBV30 to TRBJ1-1, with no clear D. Germline CDR1 and CDR2: GTSNPN and SVGIG (reference sequence). Trimming stripped 0 bases from V and 5 bases from J, with 7 bases between. The CDR3 length is 12 residues. DNA of the CDR3: TGTGCCTGGAGTGTCCGGGGAACTGAAGCTTTCTTT. Translation gives CAWSVRGTEAFF.

The chain is built from TRBV7-8 and TRBJ2-3, with 9 bases lining up with TRBD1. After removal of 4 bases from V and 4 bases from J, the junction contained 6 bases not matched to a gene. Germline V gives CDR1 SGHVS, CDR2 FQNEAQ. The CDR3 extends over 15 amino acids. The CDR3 region has the DNA TGTGCCAGCAGCTCAACGACAGGGGGATCAGATACGCAGTATTTT. Translating gives CASSSTTGGSDTQYF.

This clone was observed a few times. The CDR3 is CASTGYEKLFF. CDR3 nucleotides: TGTGCCAGCACGGGTTATGAAAAACTGTTTTTT. This chain uses TRBV6-1 with TRBJ1-4; D is ambiguous. Trimming shortened V by 7 bases and J by 6 bases, and 6 bases separated the two germline ends. This CDR3 contains 11 residues. Germline V gene lookup returns CDR1 MNHNS and CDR2 SASEGT.

This chain joins TRBV5-6 and TRBJ1-2; TRBD1 agrees at 7 bases. Losses at the gene ends were 2 bases for V and 4 bases for J; bases not matched to a gene: 5. Germline V gene lookup returns CDR1 SGHDT and CDR2 YYEEEE. The CDR3 runs to 14 residues. In nucleotides, the CDR3 is TGTGCCAGCAGCTTTCCCGGGACAGCCTATGGCTACACCTTC. Translated: CASSFPGTAYGYTF.

The chain recombines TRBV4-2 with TRBJ2-1; the match to TRBD2 covers 14 bases. CDR1 and CDR2 (germline): LGHNA, YNFKEQ. The V segment lost 5 bases and the J segment 7 bases; nucleotides outside the gene matches: 10. The CDR3 totals 17 residues. The CDR3 region is CASSKRLAGGVKNEQFF. The CDR3 DNA reads TGTGCCAGCAGCAAAAGACTAGCGGGGGGGGTTAAAAATGAGCAGTTCTTC.